This T cell receptor beta chain was sequenced for a study of early T cells in non-severe SARS-CoV-2 infection. The CDR3 totals 14 residues. With 0 bases removed from V and 4 bases from J, the gap between germline ends came to 6 bases. Germline-derived CDR1 and CDR2 are SGHVS and FQNEAQ. Only a few counts were recorded for this clonotype. From the 5' RACE reads, TCRdb called clonotypes with MiXCR, one entry per CDR3 protein. The table has around 77,000 distinct CDR3 sequences, roughly 14% seen once. The clonotype comes from an adult who was a healthcare worker with PCR-confirmed SARS-CoV-2 infection or an uninfected control (not recorded which). V and J are TRBV7-8 and TRBJ1-4; D remains ambiguous. The sequenced sample was whole blood, obtained at baseline. The CDR3 sequence: CASSLAGLNEKLFF. In DNA, the CDR3 is TGTGCCAGCAGCTTAGCCGGGCTTAATGAAAAACTGTTTTTT.